Each of the 9 T cell receptor beta chains below was sequenced from the same sample in a study of CD8 T cells in Susac syndrome. A quantity of roughly 0.5 to 1 ug RNA underwent reverse transcription using random hexamers. TCRdb recomputed calls from the immunoSEQ multiplex PCR reads with MiXCR, one row per CDR3 protein. Among about 300,000 distinct CDR3 sequences listed, over 75% were seen once. Specimen: CD8+ T cells from PBMCs. The receptors derive from a human donor with multiple sclerosis.

The CDR3 loop reads CASSGASEQFF. Here the CDR3 DNA reads TGTGCCAGTAGTGGTGCGTCTGAGCAGTTCTTC. The chain combines TRBV19 with TRBJ2-1, with D unclear. The CDR3 runs to 11 residues. Germline values: CDR1 LNHDA, CDR2 SQIVND (reference sequence). The germline V and J ends were trimmed by 5 bases and 9 bases, with 8 bases remaining between them.

The chain has TRBV7-7 and TRBJ2-2; 8 bases are a match to TRBD2. V lost 5 bases, J lost 3 bases, and 14 bases stayed unmatched. Germline V gene sequence: CDR1 SSHAT, CDR2 FNYEAQ (reference sequence). The CDR3 covers 18 residues. The CDR3 sequence is CASSPDGVAGGYTGELFF. For the CDR3, the DNA is TGTGCCAGCAGCCCCGACGGGGTTGCGGGAGGTTACACCGGGGAGCTGTTTTTT.

This chain joins TRBV29-1 and TRBJ1-2; TRBD1 aligns across 11 bases. Losses at the gene ends were 6 bases for V and 6 bases for J; bases not matched to a gene: 15. The CDR3 has 16 amino acids. Germline V CDR1 and CDR2: SQVTM, ANQGSEA. CDR3 sequence (DNA): TGCAGCGTCAATGTGAGGACAGGGGGCGCGAGTCATGGCTACACCTTC. It encodes CSVNVRTGGASHGYTF.

V gene TRBV6-5 combines with J gene TRBJ2-1; the D is unclear. Germline V lookup: CDR1 MNHEY, CDR2 SVGAGI. The CDR3 has 13 residues. V was trimmed by 0 bases and J by 7 bases, leaving 7 bases between them. CDR3 in amino acids: CASSYSTRNEQFF. CDR3 nucleotide sequence: TGTGCCAGCAGTTACTCGACGAGGAATGAGCAGTTCTTC.

The chain uses TRBV19 and TRBJ1-1; no clear D. Germline V gene sequence: CDR1 LNHDA, CDR2 SQIVND (reference sequence). This CDR3 region has 14 residues. Trimming pared 9 bases from V and 1 base from J, leaving 15 bases between. The CDR3 DNA reads as TGTGCCAGCACACTACTACCGCGGAACACTGAAGCTTTCTTT. Translating gives CASTLLPRNTEAFF. Supplemented by reference TRBV19 and TRBJ1-1, the full variable domain reads DGGITQSPKYLFRKEGQNVTLSCEQNLNHDAMYWYRQDPGQGLRLIYYSQIVNDFQKGDIAEGYSVSREKKESFPLTVTSAQKNPTAFYLCASTLLPRNTEAFFGQGTRLTVV.

J is TRBJ2-7 and V is TRBV20-1; D possibly matches TRBD1 or TRBD2 (5 bases each). The CDR3 runs to 13 residues. Per germline, CDR1 DFQATT and CDR2 SNEGSKA (reference sequence). The V gene lost 3 bases and the J gene lost 0 bases, with 9 bases spanning the gap. The CDR3 nucleotides are TGCAGTGCTAGGGGGGTGAGCTCCTACGAGCAGTACTTC. Its protein product is CSARGVSSYEQYF.

The chain links TRBV7-9 to TRBJ2-7; D call uncertain. CDR3 size: 16 residues. Germline V gene data show CDR1 as SEHNR and CDR2 as FQNEAQ (reference sequence). Trimming pared 5 bases from V and 6 bases from J, leaving 23 bases between. The chain's CDR3 is CASSQASAGSRREQYF. DNA of the CDR3: TGTGCCAGCAGCCAAGCTTCGGCAGGATCTCGTCGCGAGCAGTACTTC. Full variable domain (remainder filled in from reference TRBV7-9 and TRBJ2-7): DTGVSQNPRHKITKRGQNVTFRCDPISEHNRLYWYRQTLGQGPEFLTYFQNEAQLEKSRLLSDRFSAERPKGSFSTLEIQRTEQGDSAMYLCASSQASAGSRREQYFGPGTRLTVT.

The gene calls are TRBV5-1 and TRBJ2-7, with D maybe TRBD2 (6 bases). There are 13 residues in the CDR3. V dropped 6 bases and J dropped 4 bases, with 14 bases sitting between them. The germline CDR1 and CDR2 sequences are SGHRS and YFSETQ. The CDR3 loop reads CASKGLPSYEQYF. Here the CDR3 DNA reads TGCGCCAGCAAGGGACTCCCATCTTACGAGCAGTACTTC.

This clonotype was seen a few times. V is TRBV6-5 and J is TRBJ2-2; perhaps TRBD1 as D (6 bases). Germline V gives CDR1 MNHEY, CDR2 SVGAGI. This CDR3 comprises 14 residues. V lost 5 bases and J 1 base, leaving 8 bases between the germline ends. CDR3 residues: CASSQGLNTGELFF. The CDR3 bases are TGTGCCAGCAGTCAGGGGCTGAACACCGGGGAGCTGTTTTTT.